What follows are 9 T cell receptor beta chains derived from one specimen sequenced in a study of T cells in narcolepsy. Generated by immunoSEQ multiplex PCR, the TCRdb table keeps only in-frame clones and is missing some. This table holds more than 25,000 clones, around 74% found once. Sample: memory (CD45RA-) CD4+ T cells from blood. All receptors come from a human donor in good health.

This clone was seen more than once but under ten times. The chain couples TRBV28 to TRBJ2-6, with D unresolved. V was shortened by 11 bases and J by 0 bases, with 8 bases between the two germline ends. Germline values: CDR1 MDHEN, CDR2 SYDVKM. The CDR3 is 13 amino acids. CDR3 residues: CAVLLSGANVLTF. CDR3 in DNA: TGTGCCGTTCTTCTCTCTGGGGCCAACGTCCTGACTTTC. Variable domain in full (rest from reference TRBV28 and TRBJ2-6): DVKVTQSSRYLVKRTGEKVFLECVQDMDHENMFWYRQDPGLGLRLIYFSYDVKMKEKGDIPEGYSVSREKKERFSLILESASTNQTSMYLCAVLLSGANVLTFGAGSRLTVL.

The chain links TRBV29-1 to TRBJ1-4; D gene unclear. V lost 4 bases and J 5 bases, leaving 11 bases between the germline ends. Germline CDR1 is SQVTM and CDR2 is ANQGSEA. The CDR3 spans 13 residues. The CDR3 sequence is CSVGETTNEKLFF. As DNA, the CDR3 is TGCAGCGTTGGGGAGACTACGAATGAAAAACTGTTTTTT.

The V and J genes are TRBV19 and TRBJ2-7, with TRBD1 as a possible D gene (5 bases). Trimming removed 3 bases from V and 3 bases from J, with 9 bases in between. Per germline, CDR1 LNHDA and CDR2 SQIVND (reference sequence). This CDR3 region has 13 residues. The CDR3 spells CASSIQGYYEQYF. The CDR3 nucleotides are TGTGCCAGTAGTATTCAGGGATACTACGAGCAGTACTTC.

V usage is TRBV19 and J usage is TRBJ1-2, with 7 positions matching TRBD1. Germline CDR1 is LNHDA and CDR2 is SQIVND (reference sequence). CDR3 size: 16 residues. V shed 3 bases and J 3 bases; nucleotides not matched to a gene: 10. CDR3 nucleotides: TGTGCCAGTAGTATTCCGGCTTCAGGGGGGGACTATGGCTACACCTTC. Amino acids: CASSIPASGGDYGYTF.

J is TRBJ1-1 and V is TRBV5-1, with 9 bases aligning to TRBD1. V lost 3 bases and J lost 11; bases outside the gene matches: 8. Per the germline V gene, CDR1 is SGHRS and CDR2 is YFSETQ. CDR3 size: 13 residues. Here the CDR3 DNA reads TGCGCCAGCAGCTCGACGGACAGGGGTTGGGCTTTCTTT. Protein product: CASSSTDRGWAFF.

CDR3 region: CASSQGADTGELFF. The CDR3 DNA sequence: TGTGCCAGCTCACAGGGGGCCGACACCGGGGAGCTGTTTTTT. The chain combines TRBV18 with TRBJ2-2; 7 nucleotides agree with TRBD1. This CDR3 is 14 amino acids long. The junction had 2 bases not matched to a gene; V was cut back by 4 bases and J by 3 bases. Per germline, CDR1 KGHSH and CDR2 LQKENI. The whole variable domain, remainder taken from reference TRBV18 and TRBJ2-2, is NAGVMQNPRHLVRRRGQEARLRCSPMKGHSHVYWYRQLPEEGLKFMVYLQKENIIDESGMPKERFSAEFPKEGPSILRIQQVVRGDSAAYFCASSQGADTGELFFGEGSRLTVL.

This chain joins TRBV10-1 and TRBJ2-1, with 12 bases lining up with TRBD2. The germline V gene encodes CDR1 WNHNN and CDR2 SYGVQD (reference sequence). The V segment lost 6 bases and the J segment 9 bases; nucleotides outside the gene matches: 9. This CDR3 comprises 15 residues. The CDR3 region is CASSGRTSGVGEQFF. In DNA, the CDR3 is TGCGCCAGCAGCGGGCGGACTAGCGGGGTAGGTGAGCAGTTCTTC.

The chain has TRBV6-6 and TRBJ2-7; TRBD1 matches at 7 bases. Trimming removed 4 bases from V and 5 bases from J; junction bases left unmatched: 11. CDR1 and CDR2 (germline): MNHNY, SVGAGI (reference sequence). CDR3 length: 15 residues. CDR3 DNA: TGTGCCAGCAGTTCGAGACAGGGAACAAGGGACGAGCAGTACTTC. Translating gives CASSSRQGTRDEQYF.

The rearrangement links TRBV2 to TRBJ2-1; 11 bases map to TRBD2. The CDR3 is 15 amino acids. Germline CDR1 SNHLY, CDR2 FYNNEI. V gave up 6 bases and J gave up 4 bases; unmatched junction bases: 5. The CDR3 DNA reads TGTGCCAGCAGGGTCGGGACTAGCGGATACAATGAGCAGTTCTTC. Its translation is CASRVGTSGYNEQFF.